This T cell receptor beta chain was found in a study of technical replicates of blood from a few donors. The method was immunoSEQ multiplex PCR; TCRdb's version includes in-frame clones alone and lacks a portion of them. Among fewer than 85,000 clones listed, roughly 94% were seen once. The sequencing input was T cells isolated from PBMCs. This receptor was taken from a human donor in good health.

For the CDR3, the DNA is TGCGCCAGCAGCCAAATTTCAGGGGATACGCAGTATTTT. It specifies CASSQISGDTQYF. This chain links TRBV4-1 with TRBJ2-3; D may be TRBD1 (5 bases). The CDR3 length is 13 residues. Trimming took off 2 bases at V and 6 bases at J, with 9 bases between the two ends. CDR1 and CDR2 (germline): MGHRA, YSYEKL.